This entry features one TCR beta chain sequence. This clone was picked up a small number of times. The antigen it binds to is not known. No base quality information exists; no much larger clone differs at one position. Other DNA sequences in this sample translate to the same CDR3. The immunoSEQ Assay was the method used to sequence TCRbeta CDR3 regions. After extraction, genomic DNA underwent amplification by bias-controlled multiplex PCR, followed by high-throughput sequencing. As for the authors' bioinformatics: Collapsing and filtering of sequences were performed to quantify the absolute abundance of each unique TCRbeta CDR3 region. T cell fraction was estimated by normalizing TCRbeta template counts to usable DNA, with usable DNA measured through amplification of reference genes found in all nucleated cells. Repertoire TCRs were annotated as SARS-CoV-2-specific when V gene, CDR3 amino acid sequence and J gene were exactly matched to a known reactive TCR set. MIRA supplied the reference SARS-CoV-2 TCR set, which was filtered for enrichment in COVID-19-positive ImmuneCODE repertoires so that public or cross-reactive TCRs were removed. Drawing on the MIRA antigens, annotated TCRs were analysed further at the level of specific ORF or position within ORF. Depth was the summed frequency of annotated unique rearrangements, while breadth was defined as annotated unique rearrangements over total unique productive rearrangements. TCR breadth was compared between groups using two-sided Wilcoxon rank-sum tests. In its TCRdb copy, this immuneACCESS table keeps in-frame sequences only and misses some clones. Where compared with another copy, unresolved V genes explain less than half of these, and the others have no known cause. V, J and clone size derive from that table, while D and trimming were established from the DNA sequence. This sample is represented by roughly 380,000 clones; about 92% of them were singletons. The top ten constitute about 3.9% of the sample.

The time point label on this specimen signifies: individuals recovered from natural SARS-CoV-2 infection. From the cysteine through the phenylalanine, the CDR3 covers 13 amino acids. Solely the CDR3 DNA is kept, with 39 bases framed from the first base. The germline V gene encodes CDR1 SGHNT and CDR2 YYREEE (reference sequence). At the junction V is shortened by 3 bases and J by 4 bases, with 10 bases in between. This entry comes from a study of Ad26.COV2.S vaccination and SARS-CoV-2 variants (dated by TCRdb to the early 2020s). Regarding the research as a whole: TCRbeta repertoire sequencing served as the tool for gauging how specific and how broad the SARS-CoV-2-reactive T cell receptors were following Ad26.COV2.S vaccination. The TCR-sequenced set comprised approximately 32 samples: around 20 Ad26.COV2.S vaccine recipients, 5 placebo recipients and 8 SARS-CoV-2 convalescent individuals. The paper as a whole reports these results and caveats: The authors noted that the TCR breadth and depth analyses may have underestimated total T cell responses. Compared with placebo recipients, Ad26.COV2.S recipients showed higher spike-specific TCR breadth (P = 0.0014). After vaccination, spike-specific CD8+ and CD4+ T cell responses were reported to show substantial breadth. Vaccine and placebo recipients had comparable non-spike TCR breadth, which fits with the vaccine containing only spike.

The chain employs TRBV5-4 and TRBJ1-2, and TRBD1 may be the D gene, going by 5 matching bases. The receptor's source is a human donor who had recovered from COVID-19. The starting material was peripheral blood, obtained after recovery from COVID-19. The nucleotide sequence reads TGTGCCAGCAGCTCAGACAGAGCCTATGGCTACACCTTC. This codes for CASSSDRAYGYTF. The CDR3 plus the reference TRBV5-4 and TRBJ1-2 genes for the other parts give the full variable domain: ETGVTQSPTHLIKTRGQQVTLRCSSQSGHNTVSWYQQALGQGPQFIFQYYREEENGRGNFPPRFSGLQFPNYSSELNVNALELDDSALYLCASSSDRAYGYTFGSGTRLTVV.